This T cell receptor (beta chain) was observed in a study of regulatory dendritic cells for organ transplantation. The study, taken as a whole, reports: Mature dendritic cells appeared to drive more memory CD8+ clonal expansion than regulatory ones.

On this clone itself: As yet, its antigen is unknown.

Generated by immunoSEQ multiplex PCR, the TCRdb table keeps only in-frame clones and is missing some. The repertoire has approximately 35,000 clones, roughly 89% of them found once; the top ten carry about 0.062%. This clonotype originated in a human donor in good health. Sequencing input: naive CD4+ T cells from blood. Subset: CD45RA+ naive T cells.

CDR3 bases: TGTGCCAGCAGCTTAGCCTTCCAGCCCCAGCATTTT. This codes for CASSLAFQPQHF. V and J are TRBV7-8 and TRBJ1-5; D is undetermined. V lost 0 bases, J lost 7 bases, and 4 bases lay in between. Germline V lookup: CDR1 SGHVS, CDR2 FQNEAQ. The length of the CDR3 is 12 residues.